Listed below are T cell receptor beta chains from one sample, sequenced in a study of shared clonotypes between healthy human individuals. Sequencing was performed with immunoSEQ multiplex PCR; in TCRdb, only in-frame clones are kept and a portion is missing. Here the sample spans around 720,000 clones, around four fifths being singletons. The sample consisted of memory CD4+ T cells sorted from blood. These receptors all stem from a woman between 25 and 40 years old in good health. CDR3s include the opening cysteine and the closing phenylalanine or tryptophan. A D gene is named only where the DNA matches it firmly. Some rows mark clone size as missing; the rest say once, few, many or name a class of expanded clone.

D gene	V gene	J gene	clone size	CDR3 protein	CDR3 DNA
.	TRBV1	TRBJ1-5	.	CTIMSGILRQHF	TGCACCATCATGTCGGGGATATTGCGCCAGCATTTT
.	TRBV5-1	TRBJ2-3	.	CASSFTDTQYF	TGCGCCAGCAGCTTCACAGATACGCAGTATTTT
.	TRBV28	TRBJ1-5	.	CASKPGSFWPQHF	TGTGCCAGCAAACCAGGGTCGTTTTGGCCCCAGCATTTT
.	TRBV9	TRBJ2-1	.	CASSGRGSTEQFF	TGTGCCAGCAGCGGGCGGGGAAGCACTGAGCAGTTCTTC
.	TRBV2	TRBJ1-2	.	CASRRFNDYGYTF	TGTGCCAGCAGAAGGTTTAACGATTATGGCTACACCTTC
.	TRBV2	TRBJ2-1	.	CASSDLSYNEQFF	TGTGCCAGCTCAGACCTTTCCTACAATGAGCAGTTCTTC
.	TRBV4-1	TRBJ2-3	.	CASSQGIAWRADTQYF	TGCGCCAGCAGCCAAGGCATCGCATGGAGGGCAGATACGCAGTATTTT
TRBD1	TRBV20-1	TRBJ1-2	.	CSGQGVRGYTF	TGCAGTGGGCAGGGGGTGAGAGGCTACACCTTC
.	TRBV11-2	TRBJ2-1	.	CASSSTGGSYNEQFF	TGTGCCAGCAGCTCCACCGGGGGCAGCTACAATGAGCAGTTCTTC
TRBD2	TRBV9	TRBJ2-1	.	CASSVGLAVNEQFF	TGTGCCAGCAGCGTCGGACTAGCAGTTAATGAGCAGTTCTTC
TRBD1	TRBV7-3	TRBJ2-3	.	CASGSTGASTDTQYF	TGTGCCAGCGGATCTACAGGGGCCAGCACAGATACGCAGTATTTT
TRBD1	TRBV6-6	TRBJ2-5	.	CASSLQGRETQYF	TGTGCCAGCAGTTTACAGGGGCGAGAGACCCAGTACTTC
.	TRBV29-1	TRBJ1-2	.	CSAKDSNYGYTF	TGCAGCGCTAAGGACAGTAACTATGGCTACACCTTC
TRBD1	TRBV6-5	TRBJ2-7	few	CASSYSTGQTYEQYF	TGTGCCAGCAGTTACTCGACGGGACAGACCTACGAGCAGTACTTC
.	TRBV5-1	TRBJ2-3	.	CASSLVVDGTDTQYF	TGCGCCAGCAGCTTGGTAGTCGATGGCACAGATACGCAGTATTTT
.	TRBV5-1	TRBJ2-6	.	CASSLVAQPSSGANVLTF	TGCGCCAGCAGCTTGGTCGCGCAGCCGAGCTCTGGGGCCAACGTCCTGACTTTC
TRBD2	TRBV29-1	TRBJ2-7	few	CSVGTSSYEQYF	TGCAGCGTTGGGACTAGCTCCTACGAGCAGTACTTC
TRBD2	TRBV6-1	TRBJ2-7	.	CASHSRLAGIYEQYF	TGTGCCAGCCATTCCCGACTAGCGGGAATCTACGAGCAGTACTTC
TRBD2	TRBV10-3	TRBJ2-3	once	CAIRSRLADTTDTQYF	TGTGCCATCAGATCGAGACTAGCAGATACCACAGATACGCAGTATTTT
.	TRBV19	TRBJ1-4	.	CASSMEKGIEKLFF	TGTGCCAGTAGTATGGAGAAAGGGATCGAAAAACTGTTTTTT
TRBD1	TRBV5-5	TRBJ1-1	.	CASSGGTVNTEAFF	TGTGCCAGCAGCGGGGGGACAGTGAACACTGAAGCTTTCTTT
.	TRBV21-1	TRBJ1-5	few	CASSTEQPQHF	TGTGCCAGCAGCACGGAGCAGCCCCAGCATTTT
.	TRBV30	TRBJ1-3	.	CAWSAGPGNTIYF	TGTGCCTGGAGTGCCGGGCCTGGAAACACCATATATTTT
.	TRBV29-1	TRBJ1-2	once	CSAAGHPYGYTF	TGCAGCGCGGCGGGGCACCCGTATGGCTACACCTTC
.	TRBV5-1	TRBJ2-7	.	CASSFVEGLSYEQYF	TGCGCCAGCAGCTTCGTAGAGGGTCTTTCCTACGAGCAGTACTTC
.	TRBV7-9	TRBJ2-7	.	CASSLYREGAYEQYF	TGTGCCAGCAGCTTATACAGGGAGGGGGCCTACGAGCAGTACTTC
TRBD2	TRBV6-1	TRBJ2-7	few	CASSELAGGPNEQYF	TGTGCCAGCAGTGAACTAGCGGGAGGGCCAAACGAGCAGTACTTC
.	TRBV2	TRBJ2-6	.	CASGTPSSGANVLTF	TGTGCCAGCGGGACGCCCAGCTCTGGGGCCAACGTCCTGACTTTC
.	TRBV5-1	TRBJ1-1	.	CASSLGAASAWTEAFF	TGCGCCAGCAGCTTGGGAGCGGCTAGCGCATGGACTGAAGCTTTCTTT
.	TRBV6-1	TRBJ1-5	few	CASSDSDWEPQHF	TGTGCCAGCAGTGATAGCGACTGGGAGCCCCAGCATTTT
TRBD2	TRBV14	TRBJ2-2	.	CASSQGLDTGELFF	TGTGCCAGCAGCCAGGGACTAGACACCGGGGAGCTGTTTTTT